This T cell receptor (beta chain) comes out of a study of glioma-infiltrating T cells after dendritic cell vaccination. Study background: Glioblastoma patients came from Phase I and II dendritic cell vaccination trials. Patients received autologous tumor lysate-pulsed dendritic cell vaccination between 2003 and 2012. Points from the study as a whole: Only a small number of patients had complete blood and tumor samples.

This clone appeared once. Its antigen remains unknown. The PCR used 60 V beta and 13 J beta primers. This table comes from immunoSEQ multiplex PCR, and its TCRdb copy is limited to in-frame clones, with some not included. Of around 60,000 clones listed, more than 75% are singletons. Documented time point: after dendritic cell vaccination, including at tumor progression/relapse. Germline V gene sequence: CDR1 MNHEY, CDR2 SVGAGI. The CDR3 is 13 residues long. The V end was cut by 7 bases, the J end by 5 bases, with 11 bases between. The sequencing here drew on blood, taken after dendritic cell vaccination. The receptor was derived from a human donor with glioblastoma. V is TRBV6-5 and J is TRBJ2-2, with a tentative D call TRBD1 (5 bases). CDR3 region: CASTKQATGELFF. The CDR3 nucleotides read TGTGCCAGCACCAAACAGGCTACCGGGGAGCTGTTTTTT.